This T cell receptor beta chain was identified in a study of T cell repertoires in cytomegalovirus infection (dated by TCRdb to 2018 to 2020). General notes on the study: Donor HLA type was relevant to the analysis, as public TCR beta signatures indicated carriage of CMV infection together with the matching HLA type.

The investigation overall reported the following: In both this cohort and an independent roughly 330-donor cohort, the cumulative frequency of public TCR beta family members distinguished carriers of CMV infection plus the relevant HLA type. The ex vivo response was dominated by HLA-C-restricted CMV-specific TCR beta clonotypes, which also provided the single most frequent clonotype in two of eight donors.

Turning to this clonotype: Its antigen is not yet known. Qualities for individual bases were not recorded, and no much larger clone is one base off.

Sequencing took place on an Illumina HiSeq 1500. Starting from the raw public reads, TCRdb applied fastp trimming at Q25, assembled clones with MiXCR and retained in-frame beta chains. Identical CDR3 proteins give one entry, which carries the most common genes and DNA. This sample gives 200,000 to 250,000 distinct CDR3 sequences in total; 12% of them show up just once. The ten largest clonotypes hold approximately 1.6% of the sample. Sequences SGDLS (CDR1) and YYNGEE (CDR2) are obtained from the germline V gene. The CDR3 numbers 16 residues from cysteine through phenylalanine. Only the CDR3 part of the read is kept: 48 bases, read in frame from the first base. The trim is 1 base for V and 2 bases for J, with a gap of 12 bases between the germline ends.

Sequencing was performed on PBMCs. The chain links TRBV9 with TRBJ2-2, with the D segment identity uncertain. This clonotype was sampled from a human donor in good health (CMV status not recorded). Some clones in this sample may be carry-over from other donors' samples. For the CDR3, the sequence is CASSVKQKPNTGELFF. The DNA sequence is given as TGTGCCAGCAGCGTAAAGCAAAAGCCCAACACCGGGGAGCTGTTTTTT.